Presented here are 31 T cell receptor beta chains from one specimen sequenced in a study of cytomegalovirus exposure and HLA in healthy donors. PCR primers comprised 60 Vbeta and 13 Jbeta primers. Clones were sequenced by immunoSEQ multiplex PCR, and TCRdb holds only the in-frame ones, with some missing. Among hundreds of thousands of clones listed, over 70% were seen once. The sample comprised PBMCs. The receptor source for this set is a boy under 10 years old in good health and CMV-seronegative.

The rearrangement links TRBV4-1 to TRBJ2-7, with D possibly TRBD2 on 5 matching bases. The germline gives CDR1 MGHRA, CDR2 YSYEKL. V was clipped by 3 bases and J by 1 base, with 10 bases between them. The CDR3 is 14 amino acids. The CDR3 nucleotides are TGCGCCAGCAGCCATGTCGGGAATTCCTACGAGCAGTACTTC. Amino acids: CASSHVGNSYEQYF.

The chain has TRBV4-1 and TRBJ2-3; 10 bases agree with TRBD2. The trim removed 4 bases at V and 0 bases at J, leaving 4 bases unmatched. The CDR3 is 16 residues long. The germline V gene has CDR1 MGHRA and CDR2 YSYEKL. The CDR3 here is CASSPSLAGSTDTQYF. In DNA, the CDR3 is TGCGCCAGCAGCCCCTCACTAGCGGGAAGCACAGATACGCAGTATTTT.

V gene TRBV7-8 combines with J gene TRBJ2-5; 7 nucleotides line up with TRBD1. The CDR3 covers 14 residues. Germline assignment: CDR1 SGHVS and CDR2 FQNEAQ. V shed 5 bases, J shed 3 bases, and the junction held 6 bases outside the gene matches. CDR3 protein: CASSTGEREETQYF. CDR3 sequence (DNA): TGTGCCAGCAGCACAGGGGAGCGAGAAGAGACCCAGTACTTC.

This rearrangement joins TRBV19 to TRBJ2-2; no definite D call. This CDR3 has 16 residues. V was cut by 10 bases and J by 0 bases, with 18 bases left in between. Germline V lookup: CDR1 LNHDA, CDR2 SQIVND (reference sequence). The CDR3 region has the DNA TGTGCCACCCGGCAATACAGTCACCCGAACACCGGGGAGCTGTTTTTT. Translating gives CATRQYSHPNTGELFF.

The genes are TRBV5-5 and TRBJ1-6; D gene ambiguous. The germline gives CDR1 SGHKS, CDR2 YYEKEE (reference sequence). This CDR3 comprises 15 residues. The V gene lost 1 base and the J gene lost 0 bases, with 5 bases spanning the gap. CDR3 DNA: TGTGCCAGCAGCTTGCGGAGCTCCTATAATTCACCCCTCCACTTT. Protein product: CASSLRSSYNSPLHF.

This sequence joins TRBV7-9 and TRBJ1-2, with D tentatively TRBD1 (6 bases). CDR3 size: 17 residues. Trimming removed 3 bases from V and 4 bases from J, with 21 bases in between. Germline CDR1 is SEHNR and CDR2 is FQNEAQ (reference sequence). The CDR3 spells CASSFSVGTGFSYGYTF. The CDR3 DNA reads as TGTGCCAGCAGCTTTAGCGTGGGCACAGGGTTTAGCTATGGCTACACCTTC.

V and J are TRBV11-1 and TRBJ2-3; 9 bases map to TRBD1. V shed 5 bases and J 4 bases; nucleotides not matched to a gene: 7. The CDR3 has 15 amino acids. Germline V lookup: CDR1 SGHAT, CDR2 FQDESV (reference sequence). The CDR3 DNA follows: TGTGCCAGCAGCAAACTGGACAGGGGCCCAGATACGCAGTATTTT. This translates into CASSKLDRGPDTQYF.

The genes are TRBV6-5 and TRBJ2-5; TRBD2 is a possible D gene (7 bases). In germline, CDR1 is MNHEY, CDR2 SVGAGI. V lost 7 bases to trimming and J lost 5 bases, with 20 bases between them. This CDR3 is 15 amino acids long. CDR3 in DNA: TGTGCCAGCACCACCCCGGCCGGGGGGCTTGAGACCCAGTACTTC. This gives the protein CASTTPAGGLETQYF.

The chain joins TRBV5-1 to TRBJ2-7; 9 positions agree with TRBD2. CDR1 is SGHRS, CDR2 YFSETQ, per germline. V was pared by 1 base and J by 6 bases, with 8 bases of the junction left unmatched. The CDR3 loop spans 15 amino acids. The CDR3 spells CASSLIGGGAVEQYF. The CDR3 DNA is TGCGCCAGCAGCTTGATAGGCGGGGGGGCGGTCGAGCAGTACTTC.

A word on this clone: At one of its ends the junction is not consistent with the germline gene, which may arise from a read error. The chain is built from TRBV7-7 and TRBJ2-1; 8 bases match TRBD2. The germline V gene encodes CDR1 SSHAT and CDR2 FNYEAQ (reference sequence). This CDR3 is 15 amino acids long. CDR3 nucleotide sequence: TGTGCTAGCAGCTTCGGAGGCGGGGGGATGAATGAGCAGTTCTTC. It is translated as CASSFGGGGMNEQFF.

The CDR3 spells CASSQSGRASTDTQYF. The CDR3 coding sequence is TGTGCCAGCAGCCAGAGCGGGAGGGCCTCCACAGATACGCAGTATTTT. This chain uses TRBV7-8 with TRBJ2-3; 10 nucleotides line up with TRBD2. The CDR3 totals 16 residues. Germline assignment: CDR1 SGHVS and CDR2 FQNEAQ. V shed 5 bases and J 2 bases; nucleotides not matched to a gene: 7.

This chain joins TRBV7-9 and TRBJ1-4, with D possibly matching TRBD1 (5 bases). The CDR3 has 16 amino acids. In germline, CDR1 is SEHNR, CDR2 FQNEAQ (reference sequence). The V end lost 3 bases, the J end lost 4 bases, and 15 bases lay between the germline ends. CDR3 amino acids: CASSFAGRGLNEKLFF. DNA for the CDR3: TGTGCCAGCAGCTTTGCCGGGAGGGGCCTTAATGAAAAACTGTTTTTT.

The CDR3 region is CASSRTSASTDTQYF. The CDR3 nucleotides are TGTGCCAGCTCAAGGACTAGCGCTAGCACAGATACGCAGTATTTT. This chain connects TRBV18 to TRBJ2-3; 9 positions agree with TRBD2. The CDR3 contains 15 residues. Germline lookup yields CDR1 KGHSH and CDR2 LQKENI. The V segment lost 5 bases and the J segment 0 bases; nucleotides outside the gene matches: 3. Together with reference TRBV18 and TRBJ2-3, the CDR3 gives the full variable domain: NAGVMQNPRHLVRRRGQEARLRCSPMKGHSHVYWYRQLPEEGLKFMVYLQKENIIDESGMPKERFSAEFPKEGPSILRIQQVVRGDSAAYFCASSRTSASTDTQYFGPGTRLTVL.

The chain carries TRBV11-2 and TRBJ2-1; no clear D. The CDR3 is 12 residues long. Trimming took off 5 bases at V and 6 bases at J, with 8 bases between the two ends. Germline V gene lookup returns CDR1 SGHAT and CDR2 FQNNGV. DNA of the CDR3: TGTGCCAGCAGCACGGTCGGCAATGAGCAGTTCTTC. It translates to CASSTVGNEQFF.

CDR3 sequence (DNA): TGTGCCTGGATCCTCCGTGGGGACAGTAACAATGAGCAGTTCTTC. Protein sequence: CAWILRGDSNNEQFF. The chain links TRBV30 to TRBJ2-1; 7 nucleotides agree with TRBD1. Germline loops: CDR1 GTSNPN, CDR2 SVGIG (reference sequence). Trimming cost V 4 bases and J 5 bases; bases outside gene matches: 11. The CDR3 loop spans 15 amino acids.

Note on this clone: The junction departs from germline at one end; a sequencing error may be responsible. This chain joins TRBV5-1 and TRBJ1-2; D is perhaps TRBD1 (6 bases). CDR3 size: 15 residues. Per germline, CDR1 SGHRS and CDR2 YFSETQ. The CDR3 nucleotides read TGCGCCAGCAGTTTGGGGGCGACAGGCCCATATGGCTACACCTTC. Its translation is CASSLGATGPYGYTF.

CDR3 nucleotides: TGTGCCAGCAGTTATCCGGGACAGGGATACGAGCAGTACTTC. Translating it yields CASSYPGQGYEQYF. The J gene is TRBJ2-5, the V gene TRBV6-5, with 9 bases matching TRBD1. Judging by the DNA end, TRBJ2-7 fits better; the J call may be wrong. The CDR3 runs 14 residues. Germline-derived CDR1 and CDR2 are MNHEY and SVGAGI.

V and J are TRBV11-2 and TRBJ2-7, with D possibly TRBD2 on 5 matching bases. Germline-derived CDR1 and CDR2 are SGHAT and FQNNGV. Trimming removed 2 bases at V and 10 bases at J, with 12 bases between. There are 12 residues in the CDR3. CDR3 region: CASSLPSAGQYF. The CDR3, as DNA: TGTGCCAGCAGCTTACCTTCCGCGGGCCAGTACTTC.

The chain has TRBV4-1 and TRBJ1-1, with 8 bases aligning to TRBD1. CDR1 MGHRA and CDR2 YSYEKL come from the germline V gene. Unmatched junction bases numbered 15, after V lost 4 bases and J lost 8 bases. CDR3 length: 16 amino acids. CDR3 amino acids: CASSPSGQGGFVEAFF. In DNA form, the CDR3 reads TGCGCCAGCAGCCCCAGTGGACAGGGCGGATTCGTAGAAGCTTTCTTT.

This rearrangement joins TRBV9 to TRBJ2-7; possibly TRBD1 for D (5 bases). This CDR3 comprises 15 residues. From germline, CDR1 is SGDLS and CDR2 YYNGEE. V lost 0 bases and J 4 bases, leaving 14 bases between the germline ends. The CDR3 loop is CASSVDVGANYEQYF. The CDR3 DNA reads as TGTGCCAGCAGCGTAGACGTTGGGGCCAATTACGAGCAGTACTTC. Complete variable domain (other parts from reference TRBV9 and TRBJ2-7): DSGVTQTPKHLITATGQRVTLRCSPRSGDLSVYWYQQSLDQGLQFLIQYYNGEERAKGNILERFSAQQFPDLHSELNLSSLELGDSALYFCASSVDVGANYEQYFGPGTRLTVT.

CDR3 DNA: TGCAGCGTGGGACCGGGACTAGGACCCTACGAGCAGTACTTC. Protein sequence: CSVGPGLGPYEQYF. The gene calls are TRBV29-1 and TRBJ2-7, with TRBD2 identical over 8 bases. V lost 6 bases to trimming and J lost 2 bases; unmatched junction nucleotides: 9. The length of the CDR3 is 14 residues. Germline loops: CDR1 SQVTM, CDR2 ANQGSEA.

The V and J genes are TRBV9 and TRBJ2-3; perhaps TRBD1 as D (5 bases). Trimming pared 0 bases from V and 0 bases from J, leaving 8 bases between. This CDR3 has 15 amino acids. Germline lookup yields CDR1 SGDLS and CDR2 YYNGEE. The CDR3 reads CASSVVGDSTDTQYF. Written as DNA, the CDR3 is TGTGCCAGCAGCGTAGTAGGGGATAGCACAGATACGCAGTATTTT.

V is TRBV11-2 and J is TRBJ2-1; TRBD2 matches at 10 bases. V lost 5 bases to trimming and J lost 0 bases; unmatched junction nucleotides: 4. This CDR3 spans 16 amino acids. Per germline, CDR1 SGHAT and CDR2 FQNNGV. The DNA of the CDR3 is TGTGCCAGCAGCCTTAGCGGGAGGAGCTCCTACAATGAGCAGTTCTTC. Protein product: CASSLSGRSSYNEQFF.

The V call is TRBV30, the J call TRBJ2-3; 8 bases are a match to TRBD1. The length of the CDR3 is 13 residues. Looked up from germline, CDR1 is GTSNPN and CDR2 is SVGIG (reference sequence). V lost 4 bases and J lost 3; bases outside the gene matches: 3. This CDR3 is CAWTRGQTDTQYF. As DNA, the CDR3 is TGTGCCTGGACCAGGGGGCAAACAGATACGCAGTATTTT.

The chain joins TRBV9 to TRBJ1-2; D might be TRBD1 (5 bases). With 0 bases removed from V and 4 bases from J, the gap between germline ends came to 13 bases. CDR3 size: 15 residues. Germline CDR1 is SGDLS and CDR2 is YYNGEE. DNA for the CDR3: TGTGCCAGCAGCGTAGAGGGACGGAGGGGCTATGGCTACACCTTC. Translated, it gives CASSVEGRRGYGYTF.

About this clone itself: This sample includes further DNA sequences coding for the same CDR3. The CDR3, as DNA: TGTGCCAGCAGCTTGGGACAGTTCTACGAGCAGTACTTC. Amino acid sequence: CASSLGQFYEQYF. The genes are TRBV5-6 and TRBJ2-7; D possibly corresponds to TRBD1 (5 bases). Per germline, CDR1 SGHDT and CDR2 YYEEEE. The V end was cut by 0 bases, the J end by 3 bases, with 7 bases between. This CDR3 has 13 amino acids.

This sequence joins TRBV5-1 and TRBJ2-3; no reliable D call. Trimming stripped 2 bases from V and 2 bases from J, with 3 bases between. The germline CDR1 and CDR2 sequences are SGHRS and YFSETQ. This CDR3 comprises 12 residues. The CDR3 sequence: CASSFNTDTQYF. CDR3 nucleotides: TGCGCCAGCAGCTTTAACACAGATACGCAGTATTTT. The full variable domain, rest sourced from reference TRBV5-1 and TRBJ2-3, is KAGVTQTPRYLIKTRGQQVTLSCSPISGHRSVSWYQQTPGQGLQFLFEYFSETQRNKGNFPGRFSGRQFSNSRSEMNVSTLELGDSALYLCASSFNTDTQYFGPGTRLTVL.

This clone appeared a few times. The V call is TRBV4-1, the J call TRBJ1-3; D is ambiguous. Germline CDR1 reads MGHRA; CDR2 reads YSYEKL. Trimming stripped 1 base from V and 0 bases from J, with 7 bases between. The CDR3 is 15 residues long. For the CDR3, the DNA is TGCGCCAGCAGCCAAGTATTGAGCTCTGGAAACACCATATATTTT. It encodes CASSQVLSSGNTIYF.

The V call is TRBV4-1, the J call TRBJ2-2, with a weak D call TRBD2 (5 bases). Trimming cost V 1 base and J 4 bases, with 7 bases left between them. This CDR3 comprises 14 residues. Looked up from germline, CDR1 is MGHRA and CDR2 is YSYEKL. The CDR3 nucleotides are TGCGCCAGCAGCCAAGCTGAGGGCACCGGGGAGCTGTTTTTT. The encoded protein is CASSQAEGTGELFF.

This clone was seen only once. One end of the junction does not line up with germline, which may come from a read error. The rearrangement uses TRBV7-7 and TRBJ2-5; D may be TRBD1 (5 bases). CDR1 and CDR2 from the germline V gene are SSHAT and FNYEAQ (reference sequence). This CDR3 is built from 13 residues. The CDR3 region has the DNA TGTGCTAGCAGCTTAGGAAGGGGTGAGACCCAGTACTTC. It encodes CASSLGRGETQYF.

The V and J genes are TRBV21-1 and TRBJ2-7; TRBD1 is the table's D call, not checked against the DNA. TRBV21-1 represents a pseudogene. This CDR3 is built from 14 residues. The CDR3 protein is CASSSTGDSYEQYF. CDR3 coding DNA: TGTGCCAGCAGCAGTACAGGGGACTCCTACGAGCAGTACTTC.